This TCR beta chain was obtained from a study of Ad26.COV2.S vaccination and SARS-CoV-2 variants. Study results and limitations: Placebo recipients and vaccine recipients were similar in non-spike TCR breadth.

Treatment given: roughly 19 received Ad26.COV2.S at low or high dose, single or two shots; roughly five received placebo; per-sample allocation not given. On day 63 after the first injection, vaccine and placebo recipients gave samples. Trimming took 6 bases from V and 9 from J; bases not matched to a gene: 8. The CDR3 is made up of 15 amino acids. Germline assignment: CDR1 SGHVS and CDR2 FQNEAQ. Of note for this clone: The antigen remains unidentified.

The method was immunoSEQ multiplex PCR; TCRdb's version includes in-frame clones alone and lacks a portion of them. The table lists about 380,000 clones, roughly four fifths of them singletons. V and J are TRBV7-8 and TRBJ1-6; 10 nucleotides match TRBD1. The sequence was obtained from a person between 18 and 59 years old who received the Ad26.COV2.S COVID-19 vaccine or a placebo. Here the sequenced sample was peripheral blood, taken in a trial of Ad26.COV2.S vaccine versus placebo. DNA of the CDR3: TGTGCCAGCAGGGACGGGACAGGGGTTACTTCACCCCTCCACTTT. Translated, it gives CASRDGTGVTSPLHF.